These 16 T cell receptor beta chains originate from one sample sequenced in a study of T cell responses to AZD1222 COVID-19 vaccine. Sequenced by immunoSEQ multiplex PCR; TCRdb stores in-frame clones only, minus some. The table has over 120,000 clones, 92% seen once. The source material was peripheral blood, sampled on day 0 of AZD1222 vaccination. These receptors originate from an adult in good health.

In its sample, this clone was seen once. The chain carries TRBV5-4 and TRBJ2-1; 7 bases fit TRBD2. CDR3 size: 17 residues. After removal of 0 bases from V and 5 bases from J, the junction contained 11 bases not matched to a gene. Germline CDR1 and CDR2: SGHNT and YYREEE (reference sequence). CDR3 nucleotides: TGTGCCAGCAGCTTGGGCCGGGGACTACCTGGGCACAATGAGCAGTTCTTC. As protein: CASSLGRGLPGHNEQFF.

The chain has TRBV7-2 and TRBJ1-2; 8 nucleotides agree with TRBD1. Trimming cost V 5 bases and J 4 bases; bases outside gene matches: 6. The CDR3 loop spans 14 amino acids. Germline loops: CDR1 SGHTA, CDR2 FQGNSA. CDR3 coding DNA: TGTGCCAGCAGCCTCGGACAGGGACGCTATGGCTACACCTTC. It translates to CASSLGQGRYGYTF.

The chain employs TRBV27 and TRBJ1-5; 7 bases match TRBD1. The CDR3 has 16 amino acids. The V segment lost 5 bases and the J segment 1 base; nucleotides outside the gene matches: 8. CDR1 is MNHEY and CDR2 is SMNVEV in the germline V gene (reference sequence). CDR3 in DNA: TGTGCCAGCAGTCCCCGACAGGGACTAAGCAATCAGCCCCAGCATTTT. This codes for CASSPRQGLSNQPQHF.

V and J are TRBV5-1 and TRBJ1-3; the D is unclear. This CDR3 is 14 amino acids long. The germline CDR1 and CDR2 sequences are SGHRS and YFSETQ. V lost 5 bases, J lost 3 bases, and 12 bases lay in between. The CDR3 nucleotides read TGCGCCAGCAGGTCCGCAACGAATGGAAACACCATATATTTT. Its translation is CASRSATNGNTIYF.

CDR3 DNA: TGTGCCAGCAGTTACCGAGGTCAAGAGACCCAGTACTTC. Translation gives CASSYRGQETQYF. J is TRBJ2-5 and V is TRBV6-5; D ambiguous. Germline V CDR1 and CDR2: MNHEY, SVGAGI. The V gene lost 2 bases and the J gene lost 2 bases, with 6 bases spanning the gap. The CDR3 loop spans 13 amino acids.

The CDR3 region has the DNA TGTGCCAGCAGCTTGGGACAGGAGATATATGGCTACACCTTC. Its protein product is CASSLGQEIYGYTF. V and J are TRBV5-4 and TRBJ1-2; TRBD1 might be the D (6 bases). Deletions cut 0 bases from V and 5 bases from J, with 11 bases between. The CDR3 spans 14 residues. Per germline, CDR1 SGHNT and CDR2 YYREEE (reference sequence).

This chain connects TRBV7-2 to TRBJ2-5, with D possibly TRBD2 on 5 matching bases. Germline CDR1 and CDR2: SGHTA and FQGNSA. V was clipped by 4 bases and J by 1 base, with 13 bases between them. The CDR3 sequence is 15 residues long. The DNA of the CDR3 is TGTGCCAGCAGCTCCCGGGAAGGAGGCCAAGAGACCCAGTACTTC. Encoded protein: CASSSREGGQETQYF. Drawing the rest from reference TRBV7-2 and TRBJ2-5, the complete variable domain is GAGVSQSPSNKVTEKGKDVELRCDPISGHTALYWYRQSLGQGLEFLIYFQGNSAPDKSGLPSDRFSAERTGGSVSTLTIQRTQQEDSAVYLCASSSREGGQETQYFGPGTRLLVL.

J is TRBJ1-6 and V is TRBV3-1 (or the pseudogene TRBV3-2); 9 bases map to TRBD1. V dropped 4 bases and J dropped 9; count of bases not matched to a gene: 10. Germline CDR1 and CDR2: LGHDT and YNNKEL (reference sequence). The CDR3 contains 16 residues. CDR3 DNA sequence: TGTGCCAGCAGCCCCGCAGTGGGACAGGGTACTTCACCCCTCCACTTT. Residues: CASSPAVGQGTSPLHF.

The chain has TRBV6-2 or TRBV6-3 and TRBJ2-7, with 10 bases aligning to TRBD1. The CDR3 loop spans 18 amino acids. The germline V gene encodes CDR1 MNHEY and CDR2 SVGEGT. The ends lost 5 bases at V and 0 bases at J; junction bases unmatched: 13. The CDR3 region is CASSLGTGAHFNSYEQYF. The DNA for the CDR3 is TGTGCCAGCAGTCTCGGGACAGGGGCTCATTTTAACTCCTACGAGCAGTACTTC.

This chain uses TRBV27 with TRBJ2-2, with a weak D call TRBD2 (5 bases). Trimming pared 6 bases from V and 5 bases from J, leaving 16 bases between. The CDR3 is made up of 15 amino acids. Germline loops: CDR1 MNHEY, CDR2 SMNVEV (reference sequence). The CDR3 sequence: CASRDSPPGTGELFF. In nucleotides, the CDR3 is TGTGCCAGCAGGGATTCCCCTCCGGGAACCGGGGAGCTGTTTTTT.

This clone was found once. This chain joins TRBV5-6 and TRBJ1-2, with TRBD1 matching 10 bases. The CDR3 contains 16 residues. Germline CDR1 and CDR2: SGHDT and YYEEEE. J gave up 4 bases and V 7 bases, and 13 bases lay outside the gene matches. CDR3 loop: CASRGDRGPSGYGYTF. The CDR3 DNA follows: TGTGCCAGCCGGGGAGACAGGGGGCCATCGGGCTATGGCTACACCTTC.

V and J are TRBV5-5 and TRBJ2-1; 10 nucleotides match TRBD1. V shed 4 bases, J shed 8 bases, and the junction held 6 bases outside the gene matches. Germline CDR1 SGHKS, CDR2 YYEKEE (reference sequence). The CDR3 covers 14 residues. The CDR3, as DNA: TGTGCCAGCAGCCTCGGGACAGGGGCGGATGAGCAGTTCTTC. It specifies CASSLGTGADEQFF.

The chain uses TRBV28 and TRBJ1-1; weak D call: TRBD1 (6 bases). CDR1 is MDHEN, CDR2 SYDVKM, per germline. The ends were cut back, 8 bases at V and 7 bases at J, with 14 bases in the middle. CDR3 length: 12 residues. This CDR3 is CASCFKGVEAFF. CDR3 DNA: TGTGCCAGCTGCTTTAAGGGGGTTGAAGCTTTCTTT. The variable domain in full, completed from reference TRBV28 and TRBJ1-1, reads DVKVTQSSRYLVKRTGEKVFLECVQDMDHENMFWYRQDPGLGLRLIYFSYDVKMKEKGDIPEGYSVSREKKERFSLILESASTNQTSMYLCASCFKGVEAFFGQGTRLTVV.

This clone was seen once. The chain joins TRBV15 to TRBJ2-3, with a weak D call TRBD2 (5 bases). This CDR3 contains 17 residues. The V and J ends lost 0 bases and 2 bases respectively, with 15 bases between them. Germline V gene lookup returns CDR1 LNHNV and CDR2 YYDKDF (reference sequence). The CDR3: CATSRDTLDFHTDTQYF. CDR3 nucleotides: TGTGCCACCAGCAGAGATACCCTGGACTTCCACACAGATACGCAGTATTTT. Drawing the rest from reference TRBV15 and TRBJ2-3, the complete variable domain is DAMVIQNPRYQVTQFGKPVTLSCSQTLNHNVMYWYQQKSSQAPKLLFHYYDKDFNNEADTPDNFQSRRPNTSFCFLDIRSPGLGDTAMYLCATSRDTLDFHTDTQYFGPGTRLTVL.

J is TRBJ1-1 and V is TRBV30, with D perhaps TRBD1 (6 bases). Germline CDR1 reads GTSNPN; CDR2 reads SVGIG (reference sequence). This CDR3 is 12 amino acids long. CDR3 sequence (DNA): TGTGCGGGGGGGCGAGTGAACACTGAAGCTTTCTTT. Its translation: CAGGRVNTEAFF.

CDR3 DNA sequence: TGTGCCAGCAGCTTAGTGGGACTAGCGGGTGGGCAAGAGACCCAGTACTTC. Its protein product is CASSLVGLAGGQETQYF. The chain has TRBV7-3 and TRBJ2-5; 12 nucleotides line up with TRBD2. Germline CDR1 SGHTA, CDR2 FQGTGA. Trimming cost V 2 bases and J 2 bases; bases outside gene matches: 6. The CDR3 consists of 17 residues.